The 8 T cell receptor beta chains below all came from one sample that was sequenced in a study of blood T cell repertoires in COVID-19. Profiled with immunoSEQ multiplex PCR; TCRdb holds only in-frame clones, not every one. The repertoire includes roughly 100,000 clones, approximately 84% of them detected once, and around 12% sits in the top ten. The material sequenced was peripheral blood. These receptors were taken from a human donor in a cohort sampled during active COVID-19.

The rearrangement links TRBV6-5 to TRBJ1-5; D not certain. CDR1 and CDR2 from the germline V gene are MNHEY and SVGAGI. Trimming removed 6 bases at V and 3 bases at J, with 15 bases between. The CDR3 is 15 residues long. The CDR3 here is CASRPEPGYNQPQHF. CDR3 sequence (DNA): TGTGCCAGCAGGCCCGAACCAGGCTACAATCAGCCCCAGCATTTT.

This clone appeared a single time. This rearrangement joins TRBV5-6 to TRBJ1-5, with TRBD1 identical over 7 bases. Germline CDR1 SGHDT, CDR2 YYEEEE. With 0 bases clipped from V and 7 bases from J, the junction kept 10 bases outside the gene matches. The CDR3 is made up of 16 amino acids. The chain's CDR3 is CASSLEGRGEYQPQHF. CDR3 in DNA: TGTGCCAGCAGCTTGGAGGGCAGGGGGGAATACCAGCCCCAGCATTTT.

The chain combines TRBV9 with TRBJ2-1; D remains unclear. The CDR3 covers 13 residues. CDR1 is SGDLS and CDR2 is YYNGEE in the germline V gene. V lost 0 bases, J lost 6 bases, and 7 bases lay in between. The CDR3 protein is CASSVARSNEQFF. The CDR3 bases are TGTGCCAGCAGCGTAGCGAGAAGCAATGAGCAGTTCTTC.

The chain combines TRBV20-1 with TRBJ1-5; 7 bases match TRBD1. V gave up 3 bases and J gave up 2 bases; unmatched junction bases: 4. The length of the CDR3 is 14 residues. Germline CDR1 and CDR2: DFQATT and SNEGSKA (reference sequence). CDR3 nucleotides: TGCAGTGCTAGTCGGACAGGAGGCAATCAGCCCCAGCATTTT. Its protein is CSASRTGGNQPQHF.

The chain uses TRBV28 and TRBJ2-5; 7 bases agree with TRBD2. There are 15 residues in the CDR3. The germline V gene encodes CDR1 MDHEN and CDR2 SYDVKM. The V gene end was trimmed by 4 bases and the J gene end by 3 bases; junction bases not matched to a gene: 8. The CDR3 spells CASSSSGGGKETQYF. The CDR3 nucleotides read TGTGCCAGCAGTTCTAGCGGTGGTGGAAAAGAGACCCAGTACTTC.

The gene calls are TRBV2 and TRBJ1-3; weak D call: TRBD1 (6 bases). Germline V gives CDR1 SNHLY, CDR2 FYNNEI. This CDR3 has 14 amino acids. With 5 bases removed from V and 4 bases from J, the gap between germline ends came to 12 bases. This CDR3 is CASSQTGLGNTIYF. CDR3 bases: TGTGCCAGCAGTCAAACAGGGTTGGGAAACACCATATATTTT.

The rearrangement uses TRBV11-2 and TRBJ1-2; D remains ambiguous. The CDR3 has 18 residues. The germline V gene encodes CDR1 SGHAT and CDR2 FQNNGV. Trimming removed 5 bases from V and 4 bases from J, with 26 bases in between. CDR3 coding DNA: TGTGCCAGCAGCCCCACGGTGCGGGCAGGAGGGCTCCGCTATGGCTACACCTTC. Its protein is CASSPTVRAGGLRYGYTF. The whole variable domain, remainder taken from reference TRBV11-2 and TRBJ1-2, is EAGVAQSPRYKIIEKRQSVAFWCNPISGHATLYWYQQILGQGPKLLIQFQNNGVVDDSQLPKDRFSAERLKGVDSTLKIQPAKLEDSAVYLCASSPTVRAGGLRYGYTFGSGTRLTVV.

This chain uses TRBV29-1 with TRBJ1-2, with unresolved D. Looked up from germline, CDR1 is SQVTM and CDR2 is ANQGSEA. The germline V and J ends were trimmed by 5 bases and 12 bases, with 16 bases remaining between them. The CDR3 length is 11 residues. The CDR3 loop is CSVLSELADTF. CDR3 nucleotides: TGCAGCGTTTTAAGCGAGTTGGCAGACACCTTC.